The 13 T cell receptor beta chains reported below all come from one sample, sequenced in a study of T cell responses to AZD1222 COVID-19 vaccine. Repertoires were generated with immunoSEQ multiplex PCR, while TCRdb's copy carries only in-frame clones and drops some. Seen here are roughly 80,000 clones, roughly 90% observed once, and the top ten hold roughly 4.2%. The specimen comprised peripheral blood, sampled on day 0 of AZD1222 vaccination. These receptor sequences come from an adult in good health.

This sequence joins TRBV5-1 and TRBJ1-1, with a possible D match to TRBD1 (5 bases). The V gene's germline CDR1 is SGHRS and CDR2 YFSETQ. This CDR3 spans 12 amino acids. Trimming stripped 2 bases from V and 8 bases from J, with 10 bases between. The CDR3 coding sequence is TGCGCCAGCAGCTTAGACCAGGGAGAAGCTTTCTTT. Translating it yields CASSLDQGEAFF.

The chain links TRBV7-8 to TRBJ1-5; D gene unclear. The length of the CDR3 is 17 residues. Trimming removed 5 bases at V and 5 bases at J, with 22 bases between. CDR1 SGHVS and CDR2 FQNEAQ come from the germline V gene. CDR3 coding DNA: TGTGCCAGCAGCCCGCCGGGGTATTACCTCAATTATCAGCCCCAGCATTTT. Its protein is CASSPPGYYLNYQPQHF.

J is TRBJ2-7 and V is TRBV30; tentatively, D is TRBD1 or TRBD2 (5 bases each). CDR3 length: 14 amino acids. Per germline, CDR1 GTSNPN and CDR2 SVGIG (reference sequence). V was trimmed by 3 bases and J by 5 bases, leaving 17 bases between them. The CDR3 DNA follows: TGTGCCTGGAGGGGGGTGAGGGGATCTGACGAGCAGTACTTC. It codes for CAWRGVRGSDEQYF.

This clone was found once. The rearrangement links TRBV12-5 to TRBJ1-3; TRBD1 agrees at 7 bases. Germline CDR1 is LGHNT and CDR2 is FRNRAP. With V trimmed by 1 base and J by 11 bases, 8 bases remained unmatched. CDR3 size: 14 residues. CDR3 loop: CASGLGRQGESIYF. CDR3 nucleotide sequence: TGTGCTAGTGGTTTGGGGAGACAGGGTGAATCCATATATTTT.

This sequence joins TRBV7-9 and TRBJ1-5, with 8 bases fitting TRBD1. The CDR3 is 14 residues long. CDR1 is SEHNR, CDR2 FQNEAQ, per germline (reference sequence). After removal of 5 bases from V and 3 bases from J, the junction contained 3 bases not matched to a gene. For the CDR3, the DNA is TGTGCCAGCAGCAGGGGACAGGACAATCAGCCCCAGCATTTT. Its translation is CASSRGQDNQPQHF. The variable domain in full, completed from reference TRBV7-9 and TRBJ1-5, reads DTGVSQNPRHKITKRGQNVTFRCDPISEHNRLYWYRQTLGQGPEFLTYFQNEAQLEKSRLLSDRFSAERPKGSFSTLEIQRTEQGDSAMYLCASSRGQDNQPQHFGDGTRLSIL.

This rearrangement joins TRBV5-1 to TRBJ2-7; possibly TRBD1 for D (6 bases). V gave up 0 bases and J gave up 5 bases, with 12 bases separating them. The CDR3 runs 14 residues. Germline loops: CDR1 SGHRS, CDR2 YFSETQ. CDR3 loop: CASSLEGGENEQYF. CDR3 nucleotides: TGCGCCAGCAGCTTGGAAGGGGGTGAAAACGAGCAGTACTTC.

The V and J genes are TRBV5-6 and TRBJ2-7, with TRBD2 identical over 8 bases. The junction had 1 base not matched to a gene; V was cut back by 2 bases and J by 0 bases. CDR1 and CDR2 (germline): SGHDT, YYEEEE. This CDR3 contains 14 residues. CDR3 loop: CASSLLAVSYEQYF. CDR3 bases: TGTGCCAGCAGCTTACTAGCGGTCTCCTACGAGCAGTACTTC. Drawing the rest from reference TRBV5-6 and TRBJ2-7, the complete variable domain is DAGVTQSPTHLIKTRGQQVTLRCSPKSGHDTVSWYQQALGQGPQFIFQYYEEEERQRGNFPDRFSGHQFPNYSSELNVNALLLGDSALYLCASSLLAVSYEQYFGPGTRLTVT.

V gene TRBV5-1 combines with J gene TRBJ2-2; 8 positions agree with TRBD1. Trimming at V came to 0 bases and at J to 6 bases, leaving 7 bases not matched to a gene. The CDR3 consists of 16 residues. CDR1 is SGHRS, CDR2 YFSETQ, per germline. The CDR3 loop reads CASSLGTGSGSGELFF. The CDR3 DNA is TGCGCCAGCAGCTTGGGGACAGGGAGTGGATCCGGGGAGCTGTTTTTT.

The chain carries TRBV5-5 and TRBJ1-1; unclear D gene. Germline V gene sequence: CDR1 SGHKS, CDR2 YYEKEE (reference sequence). The V and J ends lost 2 bases and 5 bases respectively, with 7 bases between them. The CDR3 covers 12 residues. The CDR3 here is CASSFRETEAFF. In DNA, the CDR3 is TGTGCCAGCAGCTTCCGGGAGACTGAAGCTTTCTTT.

The chain is built from TRBV2 and TRBJ1-5, with D uncertain. V lost 2 bases to trimming and J lost 1 base, with 9 bases between them. The CDR3 has 15 residues. Germline-derived CDR1 and CDR2 are SNHLY and FYNNEI. Here the CDR3 DNA reads TGTGCCAGCAGTGAATACGAGGGCAGCAATCAGCCCCAGCATTTT. Translating gives CASSEYEGSNQPQHF.

V is TRBV5-4 and J is TRBJ1-3; D is possibly TRBD1 (6 bases). V lost 4 bases to trimming and J lost 0 bases, with 17 bases between them. This CDR3 contains 17 residues. In germline, CDR1 is SGHNT, CDR2 YYREEE (reference sequence). CDR3 sequence reads: CASSTGLRGFSGNTIYF. CDR3 in DNA: TGTGCCAGCAGCACAGGGTTAAGGGGATTCTCTGGAAACACCATATATTTT.

This chain joins TRBV11-1 and TRBJ2-1; TRBD1 is a possible D gene (6 bases). V was cut by 5 bases and J by 10 bases, with 18 bases left in between. Looked up from germline, CDR1 is SGHAT and CDR2 is FQDESV (reference sequence). CDR3 length: 14 residues. The CDR3, as DNA: TGTGCCAGCAGCCCGAAGGGAAGAAGGGGGGAGCAGTTCTTC. Translated: CASSPKGRRGEQFF.

J is TRBJ1-2 and V is TRBV6-5; no clear D. The CDR3 length is 12 residues. V was trimmed by 4 bases and J by 6 bases, leaving 9 bases between them. The V gene's germline CDR1 is MNHEY and CDR2 SVGAGI. CDR3 coding DNA: TGTGCCAGCAGTTGGGGAACCCATGGCTACACCTTC. Protein product: CASSWGTHGYTF.